This T cell receptor beta chain emerged from a study of brain T cells in children with intractable seizures. Study results and caveats: Only CDR3 sequence similarity suggested viral specificity, without known HCMV serostatus.

The sequenced cases were selected for having the highest brain T cell transcript signatures. A remark on this clone: Its antigen remains unknown.

The CDR3 is 15 amino acids. Germline-derived CDR1 and CDR2 are KGHDR and SFDVKD. Trimming removed 1 base from V and 3 bases from J, with 9 bases in between. Clones were read by immunoSEQ multiplex PCR, and TCRdb kept only the in-frame ones, dropping some. The sample holds approximately 110,000 clones, around 94% seen once. The material sequenced was peripheral blood, taken at surgery. The chain joins TRBV24-1 to TRBJ1-5; D uncertain. This sequence was found in a boy less than two years old with hemimegalencephaly and intractable seizures. The CDR3 DNA reads as TGTGCCACCAGTGATTTACCCAGGCACAATCAGCCCCAGCATTTT. Translated, it gives CATSDLPRHNQPQHF.